The present entry profiles one T cell receptor beta chain with its context. TCRdb processed the 5' RACE reads anew with MiXCR; each CDR3 protein has one entry. The table records about 220,000 distinct CDR3 sequences, less than 8% of them present only once. The sample is drawn from a study of identical twins. Germline CDR1 and CDR2: SGHDT and YYEEEE. The length of the CDR3 is 12 residues. The trim removed 4 bases at V and 11 bases at J, leaving 4 bases unmatched. These records were also assigned to another study, of yellow fever vaccine responses in identical twins.

The specimen was memory (CD45RO+) T cells sorted from blood. The chain links TRBV5-6 to TRBJ2-1; TRBD2 aligns across 9 bases. This receptor was identified in a woman aged 18-35 years in good health. The CDR3 bases are TGTGCCAGCAGCACGAGCGGGAGGAAGCAGTTCTTC. Translation gives CASSTSGRKQFF.